The present T cell receptor beta chain was sequenced within a study of shared clonotypes between healthy human individuals (dated by TCRdb to 2018 to 2020). In terms of the full investigation: A few men and two women, aged 18 to 49 years, made up the cohort. Blood TCR repertoires of five healthy adults were deeply sequenced to estimate repertoire size and the extent of clonotype sharing between individuals. To increase sequencing depth and limit assay-specific biases, different laboratories used diverse techniques to prepare libraries and sequence TCR repertoires. Leukapheresis yielded between about 0.94 and 9 billion PBMCs per donor.

Using the deep immunoSEQ assay, TCR CDR3 regions were amplified from genomic DNA by multiplex PCR. Extracted genomic DNA from each cell subset was distributed evenly across all wells of several immunoSEQ 96-well plates, and each plate was treated as a replicate. For unsorted PBMC, each replicate PCR was loaded with approximately 300 ng genomic DNA, equivalent to approximately 33,000 T cell genomes. Ten immunoSEQ deep assay plates were used to sequence the unsorted PBMC genomic DNA. Purified libraries were quantified with a Qubit 3.0 fluorometer, sized on a Bioanalyzer 2100, and re-quantified with the KAPA Library Quantification kit. Every immunoSEQ 96-well plate was sequenced on a dedicated single-read 150-cycle Illumina NextSeq 550 flow cell. The paper's processing steps were these. Because only junctional sequences without quality scores were contained in the immunoSEQ output, filtering matching that applied to full-length reads could not be performed. Sequences were annotated with PyIR, a Python wrapper for IgBLAST v1.9, using IMGT germline references to assign V/J genes and CDR3. Reads were removed for weak V/J assignments (E-value above 1e-6), missing CDR3, stop codons, out-of-frame junctions, or ambiguous translated residues. V3J clonotypes were defined by identical inferred V gene, J gene, and CDR3 amino acid sequence. The percentage overlap between two repertoires was calculated by dividing the number of shared unique clonotypes by the size of the smaller repertoire. RTK rarefaction, the Chao1 estimator, and Recon v2.1 estimates of unobserved clonotypes were used to assess repertoire richness. Drawn from immuneACCESS, this table holds only the in-frame rearrangements with V and J called that TCRdb kept. Clones are partly lost; checked studies trace under half to an unresolved V gene and leave the rest unexplained. That table gives V, J and clone size, and the DNA gave D and trimming. The sample contains around 500,000 clones, roughly 77% of them found a single time. The ten biggest clones cover about 13% of the sample.

This clone was seen a few times. It has no known antigen specificity. No clone much larger than this one lies a single base away; base qualities are absent. CDR3 length: 11 amino acids, cysteine to phenylalanine. The DNA shown is the 33-base CDR3, in frame from base 1. General conclusions and limits of the study: Pairwise subsampling indicated that sequencing depth was expected to affect the degree of clonotype sharing among donors. Sampling was limited to blood, and TCR repertoires in tissue likely differ from TCR repertoires in blood. Because the study included only a small number of donors, the genetic and exposure-history diversity represented was limited.

The donors were healthy, HIV-negative adults who had no recently reported acute infections or vaccinations. Every donor was a Caucasian adult residing in Nashville, Tennessee, USA. In the unsorted samples, 90 million or so PBMCs were counted, and genomic DNA was extracted using the QIAamp DNA Blood Mini kit. After blood collection by leukapheresis, PBMCs were isolated using Ficoll-Histopaque density gradient centrifugation and then cryopreserved in the vapor phase of liquid nitrogen. The chain joins TRBV21-1 to TRBJ2-7. TRBV21-1 is a pseudogene. The sequence was collected from a woman aged 40 to 55 in good health. Some clones in this sample may be carry-over from other donors' samples. Sequencing was done on a sample of PBMCs. The DNA sequence follows: TGTGCCAGCAGGGAATTCTACGAGCAGTACTTC. Its coded protein is CASREFYEQYF.